Listed here is a single T cell receptor beta chain. V lost 4 bases and J lost 5; bases outside the gene matches: 6. This CDR3 contains 14 residues. Germline CDR1 SEHNR, CDR2 FQNEAQ (reference sequence). This entry is derived from a study of blood T cell repertoires in COVID-19. Sequenced by immunoSEQ multiplex PCR; TCRdb stores in-frame clones only, minus some. The table lists about 150,000 clones, 80% to 90% of them singletons. Sequences were obtained from peripheral blood. The chain employs TRBV7-9 and TRBJ2-7, with TRBD2 matching 9 bases. The sequence was collected from a woman aged 60 to 75 with active COVID-19. CDR3 amino acids: CASSSGSGSHEQYF. The DNA of the CDR3 is TGTGCCAGCAGCTCAGGTAGCGGGAGCCACGAGCAGTACTTC.